This T cell receptor beta chain was found in a study of OX40 agonist ivuxolimab in advanced cancers. Study-wide background: Ivuxolimab was administered intravenously to patients at 0.01 to 10 mg/kg every 2 weeks.

This clone showed up just a few times. Other nucleotide sequences in the sample specify the same CDR3. Clones were sequenced by immunoSEQ multiplex PCR, and TCRdb holds only the in-frame ones, with some missing. The sample lists around 75,000 clones, 89% occurring once. V shed 4 bases, J shed 5 bases, and the junction held 1 base outside the gene matches. Germline V lookup: CDR1 MNHNS, CDR2 SASEGT. The CDR3 loop spans 13 amino acids. The specimen comprised CD4+ or CD8+ T cells sorted from blood, sampled in a trial of the OX40 agonist ivuxolimab. This chain links TRBV6-1 with TRBJ1-5; TRBD1 matches 8 bases. The TCR was taken from an adult with an advanced solid tumor such as melanoma, head and neck, liver or kidney cancer. The CDR3 DNA follows: TGTGCCAGCAGTGCACAGGGGGATCAGCCCCAGCATTTT. Its translation is CASSAQGDQPQHF.